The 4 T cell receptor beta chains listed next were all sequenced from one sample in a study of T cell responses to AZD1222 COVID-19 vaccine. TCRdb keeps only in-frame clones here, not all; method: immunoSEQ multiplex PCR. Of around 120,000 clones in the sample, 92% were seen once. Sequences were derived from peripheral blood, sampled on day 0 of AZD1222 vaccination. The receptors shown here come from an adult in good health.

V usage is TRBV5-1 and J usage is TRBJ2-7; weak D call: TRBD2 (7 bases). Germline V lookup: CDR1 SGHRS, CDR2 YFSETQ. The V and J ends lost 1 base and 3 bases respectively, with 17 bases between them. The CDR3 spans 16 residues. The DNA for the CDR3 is TGCGCCAGCAGCTTGAGGAGGGGGGGCCAGCTCTACGAGCAGTACTTC. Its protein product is CASSLRRGGQLYEQYF.

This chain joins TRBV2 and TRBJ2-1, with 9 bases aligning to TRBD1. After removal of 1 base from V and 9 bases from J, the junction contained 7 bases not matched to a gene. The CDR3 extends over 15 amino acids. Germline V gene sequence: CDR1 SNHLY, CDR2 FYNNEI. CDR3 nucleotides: TGTGCCAGCAGTGAAGAAAGGACAGGGGTCGTTGAGCAGTTCTTC. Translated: CASSEERTGVVEQFF.

This CDR3 reads CASSATGLGSNQPQHF. The CDR3 nucleotides read TGTGCCAGCAGTGCGACAGGGCTTGGCAGCAATCAGCCCCAGCATTTT. The rearrangement links TRBV2 to TRBJ1-5, with 7 bases lining up with TRBD1. Unmatched junction bases numbered 7, after V lost 4 bases and J lost 1 base. CDR1 is SNHLY and CDR2 is FYNNEI in the germline V gene. The CDR3 has 16 residues.

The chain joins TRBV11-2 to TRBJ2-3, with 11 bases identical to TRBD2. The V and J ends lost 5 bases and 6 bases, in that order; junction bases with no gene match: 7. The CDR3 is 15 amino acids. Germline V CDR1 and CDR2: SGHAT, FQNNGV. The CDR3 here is CASSLLAGVGDTQYF. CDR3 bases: TGTGCCAGCAGCCTACTAGCGGGAGTAGGGGATACGCAGTATTTT.